The clone carrying this T cell receptor (beta chain) was seen only a few times. This CDR3 is built from 14 residues. Deletions cut 6 bases from V and 7 bases from J, with 18 bases between. Germline V CDR1 and CDR2: SNHLY, FYNNEI. This sample was taken from a study of blood T cell repertoires in COVID-19. On the study more broadly: Samples taken during acute and convalescent COVID-19 were collected in the United States, Italy and Spain. The cDNA or gDNA used as material had been derived from T cells, B-cell-depleted T cells, or PBMCs.

Source study methods: Using reference gene primer amplification, nucleated cell counts were estimated. Using immunoSEQ multiplex PCR, the repertoire was profiled, and TCRdb retains in-frame clones only, with some absent. That table furnishes V, J and clone size, whereas the DNA furnished D and trimming. The top ten clones hold less than 3.5% of a sample with more than 300,000 clones, 90% to 95% of them seen once. The sequence was collected from a woman in her late teens or twenties who had recovered from COVID-19. The material sequenced was peripheral blood. The chain combines TRBV2 with TRBJ1-1; D may be TRBD1 (6 bases). The CDR3 DNA sequence: TGTGCCAGCAGCCCCCAGCAGGGGATAGGTGAAGCTTTCTTT. It specifies CASSPQQGIGEAFF.